This is a list of T cell receptor beta chains from one sample in a study of blood T cell repertoires in COVID-19. Some clones are missing from TCRdb's copy, which holds only in-frame ones; the method was immunoSEQ multiplex PCR. The sample includes 150,000 to 200,000 clones, 80% to 85% of them seen just once. The sequenced material came from peripheral blood. Receptor source: a human donor with acute or convalescent COVID-19. The donor label of this sample is uncertain. The CDR3 runs from the conserved cysteine through the conserved F or W. A D gene is named only where the DNA matches it firmly. Some rows have no size entry. The others give once, few or many, or a class for an expanded clone.

V,J,D,size,CDR3,DNA
TRBV5-5,TRBJ1-2,TRBD1,.,CASSLQGQADYGYTF,TGTGCCAGCAGCCTACAGGGACAGGCAGACTATGGCTACACCTTC
TRBV7-9,TRBJ1-4,.,.,CASSSFPDMSEKLFF,TGTGCCAGCAGCTCCTTTCCGGACATGAGCGAAAAACTGTTTTTT
TRBV27,TRBJ2-7,.,once,CASRSRGRYEQYF,TGTGCCAGCCGTTCAAGGGGCAGGTACGAGCAGTACTTC
TRBV5-1,TRBJ1-1,.,few,CASSLRQVGGLGTEAFF,TGCGCCAGCAGCTTGCGTCAAGTGGGGGGGCTTGGCACTGAAGCTTTCTTT
TRBV6-5,TRBJ1-2,TRBD1,.,CASSYTQGGYGYTF,TGTGCCAGCAGTTACACGCAGGGGGGCTATGGCTACACCTTC
TRBV13,TRBJ2-7,TRBD2,.,CASSGGLAATSYEQYF,TGTGCCAGCAGTGGGGGACTAGCCGCGACCTCTTACGAGCAGTACTTC
TRBV9,TRBJ2-7,.,.,CASSVDQGNYGEQYF,TGTGCCAGCAGCGTAGATCAGGGTAACTATGGCGAGCAGTACTTC
TRBV11-2,TRBJ2-5,TRBD1,.,CASSLTTGGYETQYF,TGTGCCAGCAGCCTGACGACAGGGGGCTATGAGACCCAGTACTTC
TRBV5-1,TRBJ2-3,TRBD2,.,CASSYAGGGFGDTQYF,TGCGCCAGCAGCTACGCTGGCGGGGGGTTTGGAGATACGCAGTATTTT
TRBV5-1,TRBJ2-6,TRBD2,.,CASGGAGANVLTF,TGCGCCAGCGGGGGGGCTGGGGCCAACGTCCTGACTTTC
TRBV11-3,TRBJ2-1,TRBD2,.,CASSLFSGEGNEQFF,TGTGCCAGCAGCTTATTTTCGGGGGAGGGGAATGAGCAGTTCTTC
TRBV3-1/TRBV3-2,TRBJ2-7,.,.,CASSQDRGEQYF,TGTGCCAGCAGCCAAGATCGGGGCGAGCAGTACTTC
TRBV6-6,TRBJ1-5,.,.,CASSPRGALNGNQPQHF,TGTGCCAGCAGTCCACGGGGAGCGCTCAATGGGAATCAGCCCCAGCATTTT
TRBV19,TRBJ2-7,.,.,CASSISSVREQYF,TGTGCCAGTAGTATAAGTAGCGTACGCGAGCAGTACTTC
TRBV5-4,TRBJ2-1,TRBD1,.,CASSANRGGYNEQFF,TGTGCCAGCAGCGCCAACAGGGGTGGGTACAATGAGCAGTTCTTC
TRBV3-1/TRBV3-2,TRBJ2-7,TRBD2,.,CASSQESPWTSGTYEQYF,TGTGCCAGCAGCCAAGAATCTCCCTGGACTAGCGGGACCTACGAGCAGTACTTC
TRBV5-5,TRBJ2-1,TRBD2,.,CASSYTGLASSYNEQFF,TGTGCCAGCAGCTACACGGGACTAGCGTCTTCCTACAATGAGCAGTTCTTC
TRBV9,TRBJ2-1,TRBD1,.,CASSADRGRKFF,TGTGCCAGCAGCGCGGACAGGGGGCGGAAGTTCTTC
TRBV6-5,TRBJ1-2,.,.,CASSYSWGRSSYGYTF,TGTGCCAGCAGTTACTCATGGGGGCGTTCCTCCTATGGCTACACCTTC
TRBV7-5,TRBJ1-5,.,.,CVRSEETGYSNQPQHF,TGTGTCAGAAGCGAAGAGACAGGGTATAGCAATCAGCCCCAGCATTTT
TRBV7-8,TRBJ1-3,.,.,CASSLWAGLGNTIYF,TGTGCCAGCAGCTTATGGGCAGGCCTTGGAAACACCATATATTTT
TRBV2,TRBJ1-2,.,.,CASSPEGGYTF,TGTGCCAGCAGTCCAGAGGGTGGCTACACCTTC
TRBV5-1,TRBJ2-3,.,.,CASSLGPSPSTDTQYF,TGCGCCAGCAGCTTGGGCCCGAGTCCGAGCACAGATACGCAGTATTTT
TRBV2,TRBJ1-2,.,once,CASSDQTWGVGYTF,TGTGCCAGCAGTGATCAAACTTGGGGGGTGGGCTACACCTTC
TRBV12-3/TRBV12-4,TRBJ2-5,TRBD1,.,CASRGRGRETQYF,TGTGCCAGCAGGGGTAGGGGGCGGGAGACCCAGTACTTC
TRBV7-3,TRBJ1-1,.,.,CASSSSLGGTEAFF,TGTGCCAGCAGCTCCTCGCTTGGGGGGACTGAAGCTTTCTTT
TRBV5-8,TRBJ1-5,.,.,CASSPRWVATEREPQHF,TGTGCCAGCAGCCCCCGCTGGGTGGCGACCGAGCGAGAGCCCCAGCATTTT
TRBV5-4,TRBJ2-3,.,.,CASSQEPGGSTDTQYF,TGTGCCAGCAGCCAGGAACCAGGTGGGAGCACAGATACGCAGTATTTT
TRBV30,TRBJ1-1,.,.,CACWQGFWTEAFF,TGTGCCTGCTGGCAGGGGTTCTGGACTGAAGCTTTCTTT
TRBV2,TRBJ1-1,.,once,CAITRPGSRGGGTEAFF,TGTGCCATCACTCGTCCGGGGTCCAGGGGCGGCGGGACTGAAGCTTTCTTT
TRBV29-1,TRBJ1-6,TRBD1,once,CPPQGPYNSPLHF,TGCCCACCACAGGGGCCATATAATTCACCCCTCCACTTT
TRBV5-4,TRBJ1-3,.,.,CASSVGQDGNTIYF,TGTGCCAGCAGCGTGGGACAAGATGGAAACACCATATATTTT
TRBV5-1,TRBJ2-1,TRBD2,.,CASSLAISGGGNEQFF,TGCGCCAGCAGCTTGGCCATAAGCGGGGGGGGCAATGAGCAGTTCTTC
TRBV5-1,TRBJ2-3,TRBD2,once,CASSSLGTSGKTDTQYF,TGCGCCAGCAGCTCCCTAGGGACTAGCGGGAAAACAGATACGCAGTATTTT
TRBV9,TRBJ1-1,.,.,CASSVMTSPNTEAFF,TGTGCCAGCAGCGTGATGACAAGTCCGAACACTGAAGCTTTCTTT
TRBV7-8,TRBJ1-5,.,.,CASSPLATRYQPQHF,TGTGCCAGCAGCCCGCTCGCGACACGTTATCAGCCCCAGCATTTT
TRBV3-1/TRBV3-2,TRBJ2-1,.,.,CASSWTANNEQFF,TGTGCCAGCAGCTGGACAGCTAACAATGAGCAGTTCTTC
TRBV7-2,TRBJ1-1,TRBD1,.,CASSLVGQGLTEAFF,TGTGCCAGCAGCTTAGTTGGACAGGGGCTAACTGAAGCTTTCTTT
TRBV2,TRBJ1-5,.,.,CASTDKGPNQPQHF,TGTGCCAGCACAGACAAGGGGCCAAATCAGCCCCAGCATTTT
TRBV9,TRBJ2-1,.,.,CASSVQILTGPRSSYNEQFF,TGTGCCAGCAGCGTACAAATTTTAACAGGGCCCAGAAGCTCCTACAATGAGCAGTTCTTC
TRBV3-1/TRBV3-2,TRBJ1-3,TRBD1,few,CASSQPHGQGSGNTIYF,TGTGCCAGCAGCCAACCGCACGGACAGGGGTCTGGAAACACCATATATTTT
TRBV5-4,TRBJ1-5,TRBD1,once,CASSLGGTDSNQPQHF,TGTGCCAGCAGCTTGGGGGGGACAGATAGCAATCAGCCCCAGCATTTT
TRBV29-1,TRBJ2-2,.,.,CSVARSPDTGELFF,TGCAGCGTTGCCCGTAGCCCCGACACCGGGGAGCTGTTTTTT
TRBV6-5,TRBJ2-7,TRBD2,.,CASSYKASGGGEQYF,TGTGCCAGCAGTTACAAAGCTAGCGGGGGTGGCGAGCAGTACTTC
TRBV5-1,TRBJ2-5,TRBD2,.,CASSLEASGVQETQYF,TGCGCCAGCAGCTTGGAGGCTAGCGGGGTCCAAGAGACCCAGTACTTC
TRBV7-3,TRBJ1-3,TRBD1,once,CASSLTAGGPPGNTIYF,TGTGCCAGCAGCTTAACGGCAGGGGGGCCCCCTGGAAACACCATATATTTT
TRBV19,TRBJ1-1,TRBD1,.,CASSITGVDTEAFF,TGTGCCAGTAGCATTACAGGGGTGGACACTGAAGCTTTCTTT
TRBV19,TRBJ1-2,.,.,CASSIKENYGYTF,TGTGCCAGTAGTATTAAGGAGAACTATGGCTACACCTTC
TRBV5-8,TRBJ1-5,.,.,CASSAREGLGNQPQHF,TGTGCCAGCAGCGCACGGGAGGGGCTGGGCAATCAGCCCCAGCATTTT
TRBV6-1,TRBJ2-3,TRBD2,.,CASSALEAGGTDTQYF,TGTGCCAGCAGTGCCCTCGAGGCGGGGGGAACAGATACGCAGTATTTT
TRBV14,TRBJ2-7,.,.,CASSQGSGRYEQYF,TGTGCCAGCAGCCAAGGTTCAGGGAGGTACGAGCAGTACTTC
TRBV11-2,TRBJ2-3,.,.,CASTLPADTQYF,TGTGCCAGCACCTTGCCTGCGGATACGCAGTATTTT
TRBV6-6,TRBJ2-1,.,.,CASTMGHELTRNEQFF,TGTGCCAGCACCATGGGGCACGAGTTAACTCGAAATGAGCAGTTCTTC
TRBV18,TRBJ2-7,.,.,CASSPPSQPYEQYF,TGTGCCAGCTCACCACCTAGCCAACCCTACGAGCAGTACTTC
TRBV14,TRBJ1-2,.,once,CASSPAGVPYGYTF,TGTGCCAGCAGCCCCGCGGGCGTCCCCTATGGCTACACCTTC
TRBV5-1,TRBJ2-5,TRBD2,.,CASSSGLVLETQYF,TGCGCCAGCAGCTCGGGACTAGTCCTGGAGACCCAGTACTTC
TRBV3-1/TRBV3-2,TRBJ2-7,.,.,CASSPGTFSYEQYF,TGTGCCAGCAGCCCCGGGACTTTTTCCTACGAGCAGTACTTC
TRBV6-1,TRBJ1-3,TRBD1,.,CASLQGERNTIYF,TGTGCCAGTCTACAGGGGGAACGAAACACCATATATTTT
TRBV18,TRBJ2-7,TRBD1,.,CASSPGTGGEEYF,TGTGCCAGCTCACCAGGGACAGGGGGAGAAGAGTACTTC
TRBV19,TRBJ1-1,.,.,CASSMSNTEAFF,TGTGCCAGTAGTATGTCTAACACTGAAGCTTTCTTT